This T cell receptor (beta chain) is from a study of breast tumors, draining lymph nodes, adjacent tissues. Study-wide points: Tumor and nontumor repertoires were significantly more similar in luminal-like than in basal-like breast cancer. Compared with lymph nodes, tumors were less diverse; compared with nontumor tissue, more.

Unmatched junction bases numbered 11, after V lost 3 bases and J lost 9 bases. The CDR3 length is 17 residues. Looked up from germline, CDR1 is MNHEY and CDR2 is SVGAGI. Samples came from axillary lymph nodes draining the breast cancer. TCRdb redid the calling of the multiplex PCR reads with MiXCR, one entry per CDR3 protein. The sample includes 150,000 to 200,000 distinct CDR3 sequences, roughly a third seen only once; the top ten take approximately 4.2%. This clonotype was found a few times. Its antigen is not known. The clonotype comes from a female donor with breast cancer. Some clones in this sample may be carry-over from other donors' samples. Specimen: axillary lymph node tissue. This chain links TRBV6-5 with TRBJ2-2, with 12 nucleotides matching TRBD2. The CDR3 sequence: CASSYYSPSGGGWELFF. The CDR3 DNA sequence: TGTGCCAGCAGTTATTACTCCCCTAGCGGGGGGGGGTGGGAGCTGTTTTTT.